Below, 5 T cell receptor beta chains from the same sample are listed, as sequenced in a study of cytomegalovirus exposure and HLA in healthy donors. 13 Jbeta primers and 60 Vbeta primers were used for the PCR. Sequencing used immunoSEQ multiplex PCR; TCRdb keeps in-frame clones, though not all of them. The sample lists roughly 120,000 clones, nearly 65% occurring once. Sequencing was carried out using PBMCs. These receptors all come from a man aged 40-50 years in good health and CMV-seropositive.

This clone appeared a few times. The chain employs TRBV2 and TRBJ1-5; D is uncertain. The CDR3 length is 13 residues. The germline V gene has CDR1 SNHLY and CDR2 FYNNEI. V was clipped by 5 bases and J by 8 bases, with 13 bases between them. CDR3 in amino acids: CASSYINNEPQHF. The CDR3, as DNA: TGTGCCAGCAGTTACATTAATAATGAGCCCCAGCATTTT.

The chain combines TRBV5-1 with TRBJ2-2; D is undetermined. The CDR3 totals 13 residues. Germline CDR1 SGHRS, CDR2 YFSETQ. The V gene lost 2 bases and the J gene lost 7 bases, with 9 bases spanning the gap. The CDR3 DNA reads TGCGCCAGCAGCTTTGAGGTTCTCGGGGAGCTGTTTTTT. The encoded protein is CASSFEVLGELFF.

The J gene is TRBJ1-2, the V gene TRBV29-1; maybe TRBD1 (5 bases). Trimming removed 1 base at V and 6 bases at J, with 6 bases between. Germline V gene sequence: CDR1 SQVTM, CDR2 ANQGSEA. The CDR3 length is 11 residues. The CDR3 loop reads CSVEVDNGYTF. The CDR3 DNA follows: TGCAGCGTTGAAGTGGACAATGGCTACACCTTC.

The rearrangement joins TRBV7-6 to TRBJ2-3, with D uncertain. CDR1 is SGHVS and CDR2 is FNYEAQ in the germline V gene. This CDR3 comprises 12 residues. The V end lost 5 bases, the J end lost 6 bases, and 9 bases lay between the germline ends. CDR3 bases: TGTGCCAGCAGCCATACCGAGGATACGCAGTATTTT. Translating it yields CASSHTEDTQYF.

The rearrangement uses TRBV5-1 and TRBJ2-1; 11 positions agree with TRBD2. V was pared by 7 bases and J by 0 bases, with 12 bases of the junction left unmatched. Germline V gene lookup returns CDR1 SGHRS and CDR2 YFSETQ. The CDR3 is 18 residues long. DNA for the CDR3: TGCGCCAGCTGCCGACTAGCGGGAACTGGAAGCTCCTACAATGAGCAGTTCTTC. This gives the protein CASCRLAGTGSSYNEQFF.